This TCR beta chain was found in a study of cytotoxic CD8 clonotypes in ibrutinib-treated CLL. Study in general: Among responders, about 25 were partial and 2 complete; after median roughly 70 months, about 15 stayed remitted and some twelve progressed. The authors obtained response samples at a median of around 12 months of treatment, range 6 to 36. General study findings and limits: The public clonotypes identified were infrequent and showed contraction or stability on treatment.

This clone has just a few counts. No antigen is known for it. With sequencing, the targeted depth ranged from 1 in 200,000 to 1 in 1 million T cells. The repertoire was sequenced with immunoSEQ multiplex PCR; TCRdb's copy has only in-frame clones and lacks some. The data show a few hundred thousand clones, with roughly 85% seen just once and over 5% held by the top ten. This material consisted of PBMCs, taken before ibrutinib treatment. The clonotype comes from a human donor with chronic lymphocytic leukemia.

DNA for the CDR3: TGTGCCAGCTCACCGGGACAGAGTTACACCGGGGAGCTGTTTTTT. Translated, it gives CASSPGQSYTGELFF. The chain recombines TRBV18 with TRBJ2-2, with 7 bases identical to TRBD1. V gave up 3 bases and J gave up 3 bases; unmatched junction bases: 4. Germline CDR1 and CDR2: KGHSH and LQKENI. The CDR3 contains 15 residues.